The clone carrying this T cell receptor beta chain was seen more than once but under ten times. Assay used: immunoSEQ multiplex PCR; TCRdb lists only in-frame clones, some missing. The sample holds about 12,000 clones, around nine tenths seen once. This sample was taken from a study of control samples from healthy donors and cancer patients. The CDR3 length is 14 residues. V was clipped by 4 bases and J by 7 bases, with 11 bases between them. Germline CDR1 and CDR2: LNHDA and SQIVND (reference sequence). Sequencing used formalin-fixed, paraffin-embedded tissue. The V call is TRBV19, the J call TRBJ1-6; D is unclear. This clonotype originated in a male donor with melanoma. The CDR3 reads CASSRSGRNSPLHF. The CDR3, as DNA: TGTGCCAGTAGTAGGTCAGGACGGAATTCACCCCTCCACTTT.